Sequencing of this T cell receptor (beta chain) was carried out in a study of PD-1 blockade in classical Hodgkin lymphoma. Each and every patient relapsed after autologous stem cell transplantation, and patients got differing brentuximab vedotin exposure. Complete response, partial response or progressive disease was each patient's best response. Findings of the study overall: Initiation of nivolumab under 1 year after ASCT led to exclusion of patients.

A word on this clone: The antigen remains undetermined.

Using immunoSEQ multiplex PCR, the repertoire was profiled, and TCRdb retains in-frame clones only, with some absent. The sample lists about 20,000 clones; less than 85% were seen once. The CDR3 is 15 residues long. Trimming cost V 3 bases and J 0 bases, with 9 bases left between them. Per germline, CDR1 LNHDA and CDR2 SQIVND (reference sequence). The chain combines TRBV19 with TRBJ1-5; no clear D. This TCR came from a human donor with classical Hodgkin lymphoma. The specimen comprised peripheral blood mononuclear cells (PBMCs), sampled at baseline. This CDR3 reads CASSMLHDSNQPQHF. The CDR3 DNA reads as TGTGCCAGTAGTATGTTACACGATAGCAATCAGCCCCAGCATTTT.